One sample yielded the 21 T cell receptor beta chains listed below, sequenced in a study of blood T cell repertoires in COVID-19. TCRdb's table, derived via immunoSEQ multiplex PCR, lists solely in-frame clones and lacks some. The sample lists about 260,000 clones, 87% seen once, with roughly 1.6% in the top ten. The specimen sequenced was peripheral blood. Receptors were obtained from a woman aged 35 to 49 who had recovered from COVID-19.

V gene TRBV7-9 combines with J gene TRBJ1-2, with 8 bases fitting TRBD1. This CDR3 region has 15 residues. V was pared by 5 bases and J by 7 bases, with 12 bases of the junction left unmatched. The germline CDR1 and CDR2 sequences are SEHNR and FQNEAQ (reference sequence). The CDR3 region has the DNA TGTGCCAGCAGCGCAACGGGACAGGACGCTGGTGGCTACACCTTC. Translating gives CASSATGQDAGGYTF. The variable domain in full, completed from reference TRBV7-9 and TRBJ1-2, reads DTGVSQNPRHKITKRGQNVTFRCDPISEHNRLYWYRQTLGQGPEFLTYFQNEAQLEKSRLLSDRFSAERPKGSFSTLEIQRTEQGDSAMYLCASSATGQDAGGYTFGSGTRLTVV.

The V gene is TRBV27, the J gene TRBJ1-6; no firm D call. The germline V and J ends were trimmed by 8 bases and 4 bases, with 9 bases remaining between them. The germline V gene encodes CDR1 MNHEY and CDR2 SMNVEV (reference sequence). The CDR3 spans 13 residues. This CDR3 is CASGEGYNSPLHF. The CDR3 DNA reads TGTGCCAGCGGCGAGGGTTATAATTCACCCCTCCACTTT.

About this clone itself: Mismatch with germline at one junction end may stem from a read error. The chain is built from TRBV30 and TRBJ1-6; D remains unclear. Germline V lookup: CDR1 GTSNPN, CDR2 SVGIG (reference sequence). The CDR3 runs to 13 residues. CDR3 nucleotides: TGTGCCTGGAGTTTAAACAATAAGTCACCCCTCCACTTT. Protein: CAWSLNNKSPLHF. The full variable domain, its missing parts supplied by reference TRBV30 and TRBJ1-6, is SQTIHQWPATLVQPVGSPLSLECTVEGTSNPNLYWYRQAAGRGLQLLFYSVGIGQISSEVPQNLSASRPQDRQFILSSKKLLLSDSGFYLCAWSLNNKSPLHFGNGTRLTVT.

This rearrangement joins TRBV2 to TRBJ1-5; 7 positions agree with TRBD1. Germline V gene sequence: CDR1 SNHLY, CDR2 FYNNEI. J gave up 6 bases and V 7 bases, and 15 bases lay outside the gene matches. The CDR3 runs to 16 residues. The DNA for the CDR3 is TGTGCCAGCACCGCCGGACAGGAGGGGGCCACTCAGCCCCAGCATTTT. This gives the protein CASTAGQEGATQPQHF.

This sequence joins TRBV5-1 and TRBJ1-2; 8 bases agree with TRBD1. The junction had 5 bases not matched to a gene; V was cut back by 1 base and J by 3 bases. This CDR3 has 15 amino acids. The V gene's germline CDR1 is SGHRS and CDR2 YFSETQ. The CDR3 is CASSLRTGMDYGYTF. Here the CDR3 DNA reads TGCGCCAGCAGCTTGAGGACAGGGATGGACTATGGCTACACCTTC.

The genes are TRBV13 and TRBJ2-7; 9 bases fit TRBD2. The CDR3 is made up of 14 amino acids. Trimming removed 1 base from V and 9 bases from J; junction bases left unmatched: 7. Germline-derived CDR1 and CDR2 are PRHDT and FYEKMQ (reference sequence). CDR3 DNA sequence: TGTGCCAGCAGCTTAGTAGCGGGGGCGATGGGGCAGTACTTC. Translated: CASSLVAGAMGQYF.

The J gene is TRBJ1-2, the V gene TRBV5-4, with 12 bases matching TRBD1. This CDR3 has 16 amino acids. Germline-derived CDR1 and CDR2 are SGHNT and YYREEE (reference sequence). V shed 3 bases, J shed 7 bases, and the junction held 10 bases outside the gene matches. CDR3 sequence: CASSSGTGGRVGGYTF. The CDR3 bases are TGTGCCAGCAGCTCAGGGACAGGGGGCCGTGTAGGTGGCTACACCTTC.

V usage is TRBV10-2 and J usage is TRBJ1-2; TRBD1 agrees at 9 bases. The CDR3 length is 13 residues. With 4 bases clipped from V and 5 bases from J, the junction kept 2 bases outside the gene matches. Germline V gene sequence: CDR1 WSHSY, CDR2 SAAADI. CDR3 in DNA: TGCGCCAGCAGTGGACAGGGGGTATATGGCTACACCTTC. It translates to CASSGQGVYGYTF.

The rearrangement uses TRBV21-1 and TRBJ1-1; the table calls TRBD1, which could not be checked here. TRBV21-1 is flagged as a pseudogene. This CDR3 has 15 amino acids. CDR3 amino acids: CASSSPGFPNTEAFF. The CDR3 DNA reads TGTGCCAGCAGCTCACCAGGGTTCCCGAACACTGAAGCTTTCTTT.

The V call is TRBV7-2, the J call TRBJ2-2; D is unclear. Trimming shortened V by 2 bases and J by 1 base, and 11 bases separated the two germline ends. The germline V gene has CDR1 SGHTA and CDR2 FQGNSA. The CDR3 has 16 residues. CDR3 sequence reads: CASSLYGLVNTGELFF. The CDR3 nucleotides are TGTGCCAGCAGCTTATACGGTTTGGTGAACACCGGGGAGCTGTTTTTT.

Only a few counts were recorded for this clone. The V call is TRBV4-1, the J call TRBJ2-7, with 8 nucleotides matching TRBD1. The CDR3 consists of 17 residues. V was pared by 1 base and J by 2 bases, with 10 bases of the junction left unmatched. CDR1 MGHRA and CDR2 YSYEKL come from the germline V gene. Here the CDR3 reads CASSQGYRTGPTYEQYF. CDR3 bases: TGCGCCAGCAGCCAAGGCTATAGGACAGGGCCGACCTACGAGCAGTACTTC.

This clone was found a few times. The chain combines TRBV19 with TRBJ1-4; 7 nucleotides align to TRBD1. V was pared by 5 bases and J by 4 bases, with 4 bases of the junction left unmatched. CDR1 is LNHDA, CDR2 SQIVND, per germline (reference sequence). The CDR3 length is 14 residues. DNA for the CDR3: TGTGCCAGTAGTGACAGGGTTTATAATGAAAAACTGTTTTTT. Its protein is CASSDRVYNEKLFF.

This chain's CDR3 is CASSQGRGSAANTEAFF. CDR3 nucleotide sequence: TGCGCCAGCAGCCAAGGCCGTGGGAGCGCCGCGAACACTGAAGCTTTCTTT. V and J are TRBV4-3 and TRBJ1-1, with D unclear. The CDR3 runs to 17 residues. V was cut by 1 base and J by 1 base, with 16 bases left in between. Germline values: CDR1 LGHNA, CDR2 YSLEER.

Only one count was recorded for this clone. This sequence joins TRBV3-1 (or the pseudogene TRBV3-2) and TRBJ2-2, with TRBD1 as a possible D gene (5 bases). Germline V gene sequence: CDR1 LGHDT, CDR2 YNNKEL (reference sequence). The V gene lost 3 bases and the J gene lost 1 base, with 6 bases spanning the gap. The CDR3 has 14 amino acids. Written as DNA, the CDR3 is TGTGCCAGCAGCCAGCAGGGGAACACCGGGGAGCTGTTTTTT. Amino acid sequence: CASSQQGNTGELFF.

The gene calls are TRBV7-3 and TRBJ1-1; 9 bases align to TRBD1. Germline CDR1 reads SGHTA; CDR2 reads FQGTGA. The CDR3 has 14 residues. J gave up 1 base and V 5 bases, and 2 bases lay outside the gene matches. The CDR3 nucleotides are TGTGCCAGCAGCGCGACAGGGGGGAACACTGAAGCTTTCTTT. Translating it yields CASSATGGNTEAFF.

V is TRBV6-6 and J is TRBJ2-7; 9 positions agree with TRBD1. Trimming cost V 2 bases and J 6 bases; bases outside gene matches: 11. The CDR3 runs to 16 residues. Germline V gene data show CDR1 as MNHNY and CDR2 as SVGAGI (reference sequence). The CDR3 sequence: CASSYPKPGQGSEQYF. The CDR3 nucleotides are TGTGCCAGCAGTTACCCGAAACCGGGACAGGGCAGCGAGCAGTACTTC.

The count of this clone is one. One end of the junction fails to match germline, which may point to a read error. The rearrangement joins TRBV15 to TRBJ2-7; 7 positions agree with TRBD2. Germline V gene sequence: CDR1 LNHNV, CDR2 YYDKDF (reference sequence). The CDR3 spans 15 residues. CDR3 DNA sequence: TGTGCCACCAGCAGGGCCAGGTCGACTAGCCCCTTACAGCACTTC. Protein: CATSRARSTSPLQHF.

The rearrangement joins TRBV18 to TRBJ2-7; perhaps TRBD2 as D (6 bases). V lost 6 bases to trimming and J lost 2 bases, with 11 bases between them. The germline V gene encodes CDR1 KGHSH and CDR2 LQKENI. The CDR3 contains 13 residues. CDR3: CASSHGTAYEQYF. The CDR3 coding sequence is TGTGCCAGCTCCCACGGGACTGCCTACGAGCAGTACTTC.

The chain links TRBV6-5 to TRBJ1-2, with 7 bases lining up with TRBD1. The CDR3 is 15 amino acids. Germline CDR1 is MNHEY and CDR2 is SVGAGI. The junction had 8 bases not matched to a gene; V was cut back by 0 bases and J by 7 bases. CDR3 protein: CASSYSYRGLSGYTF. DNA of the CDR3: TGTGCCAGCAGTTACTCATACAGGGGTTTGTCTGGCTACACCTTC.

Note on this clone: At one end, the junction sequence differs from germline, possibly due to a read error. The chain is built from TRBV10-1 and TRBJ2-7; D is ambiguous. Per the germline V gene, CDR1 is WNHNN and CDR2 is SYGVQD (reference sequence). CDR3 length equals 14 residues. The CDR3 DNA reads TGCGCCAGCAGCGGCCGGGTCGGGTCCTCCGAGCAGTACTTC. Its protein product is CASSGRVGSSEQYF.

V usage is TRBV14 and J usage is TRBJ2-1; TRBD2 agrees at 9 bases. Germline V gene sequence: CDR1 SGHDN, CDR2 FVKESK. The CDR3 has 15 amino acids. V dropped 8 bases and J dropped 3; count of bases not matched to a gene: 8. In DNA form, the CDR3 reads TGTGCCAGCGCGAGGGGGACTAGCCTCTACAATGAGCAGTTCTTC. Translating gives CASARGTSLYNEQFF.